This T cell receptor (beta chain) comes out of a study of T cells expressing NK-cell markers. On the study more broadly: The authors sequenced eight donors, of whom seven were HCMV-seropositive and one was seronegative. Study-level points and caveats: In five or six donors, dominant NKG2C+ clonotypes were about 1.0-7.0% of CD8+ T cells. These clonotypes also led the CD3+CD56-NKG2C+ fraction in a handful of donors.

To note about this clonotype: Antigen specificity is unknown.

For TCR beta, cDNA was produced by 5'RACE template switching with UMIs. TCRdb re-called the 5' RACE reads, yielding one record per CDR3 amino acid sequence without DNA. The sample's table shows fewer than 400,000 distinct CDR3 sequences. The sample was blood T cells: a sorted CD56 or NKG2C T cell subset, CD4+ or CD8+ T cells, or bulk PBMC T cells (not recorded which). The clonotype comes from a woman between 45 and 65 years old in good health.

CDR3 sequence: CASSLSRGHETQYF. The chain couples TRBV12-3 or TRBV12-4 to TRBJ2-5; TCRdb's assignment of TRBD1 cannot be checked, as there is no DNA. The CDR3 spans 14 residues.